In this sample, the clone carrying this T cell receptor beta chain turned up many times. Researchers took RNA transcripts and amplified the TCR beta CDR3 regions from them. Primed by the HTBI set, a first-round RT-PCR was run on the TCR CDR3. TCRdb used MiXCR to reprocess the multiplex PCR reads, holding one entry per CDR3 protein. The sample includes around 580,000 distinct CDR3 sequences, roughly 50% of them seen just once. These data originate in a study of T cells in Graves' hyperthyroidism and ophthalmopathy. Trimming at V came to 0 bases and at J to 3 bases, leaving 1 base not matched to a gene. This CDR3 is built from 15 residues. Germline CDR1 MNHNS, CDR2 SASEGT.

The V and J genes are TRBV6-1 and TRBJ1-4, with 7 nucleotides matching TRBD1. The sample was peripheral blood or thyroid tissue (not recorded which). This sequence was found in a woman aged 18-29 years with Graves' hyperthyroidism. The CDR3 reads CASSEAQGANEKLFF. CDR3 bases: TGTGCCAGCAGTGAAGCGCAGGGGGCTAATGAAAAACTGTTTTTT.